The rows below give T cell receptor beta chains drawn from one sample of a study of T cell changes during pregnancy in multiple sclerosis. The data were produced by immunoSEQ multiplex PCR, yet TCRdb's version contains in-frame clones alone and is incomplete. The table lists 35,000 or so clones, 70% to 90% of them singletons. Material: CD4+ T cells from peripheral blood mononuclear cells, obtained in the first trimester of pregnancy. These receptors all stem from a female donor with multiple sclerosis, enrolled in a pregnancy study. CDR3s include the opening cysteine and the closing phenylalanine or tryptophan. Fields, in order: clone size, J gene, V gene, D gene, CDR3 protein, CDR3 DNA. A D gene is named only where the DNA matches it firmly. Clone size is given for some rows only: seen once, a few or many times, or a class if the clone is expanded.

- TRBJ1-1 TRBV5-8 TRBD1 CASSPGQWNTEAFF TGTGCCAGCAGCCCGGGACAGTGGAACACTGAAGCTTTCTTT
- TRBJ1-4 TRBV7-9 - CASSLGGGQEKLFF TGTGCCAGCAGCTTAGGGGGGGGCCAGGAAAAACTGTTTTTT
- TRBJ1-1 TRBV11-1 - CASSPGEGLNTEAFF TGTGCCAGCAGCCCAGGGGAGGGGCTGAACACTGAAGCTTTCTTT
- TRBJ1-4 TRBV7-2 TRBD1 CASSTPGQGNEKLFF TGTGCCAGCAGCACCCCGGGACAGGGGAATGAAAAACTGTTTTTT
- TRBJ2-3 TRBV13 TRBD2 CASSGRTSGGASTDTQYF TGTGCCAGCAGCGGCCGGACTAGCGGGGGTGCTAGCACAGATACGCAGTATTTT
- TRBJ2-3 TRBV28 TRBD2 CATVPSGSPADTQYF TGTGCCACCGTCCCTAGCGGGAGCCCTGCAGATACGCAGTATTTT
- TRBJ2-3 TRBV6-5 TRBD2 CASSLKGLASHTQYF TGTGCCAGCAGCCTGAAGGGACTAGCGTCCCATACGCAGTATTTT
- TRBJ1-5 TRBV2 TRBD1 CASSVLGRGKDQPQHF TGTGCCAGCAGTGTACTGGGCAGGGGGAAGGATCAGCCCCAGCATTTT
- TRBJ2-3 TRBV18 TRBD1 CASSPELRQGPGTDTQYF TGTGCCAGCTCACCAGAGCTGAGACAGGGGCCAGGCACAGATACGCAGTATTTT
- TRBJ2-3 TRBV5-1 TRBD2 CASSPGTSRSTDTQYF TGCGCCAGCAGCCCTGGGACTAGCCGAAGCACAGATACGCAGTATTTT
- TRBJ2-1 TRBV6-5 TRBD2 CASSTGGAYNEQFF TGTGCCAGCAGTACCGGGGGGGCCTACAATGAGCAGTTCTTC
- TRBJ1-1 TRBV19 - CASRSLLQGWTEAFF TGTGCCAGTAGGTCCCTCTTACAGGGTTGGACTGAAGCTTTCTTT
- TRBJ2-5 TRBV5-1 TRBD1 CASSWSGTEETQYF TGCGCCAGCAGCTGGTCCGGGACAGAAGAGACCCAGTACTTC
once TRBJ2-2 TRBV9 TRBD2 CASSVTSGGTGELFF TGTGCCAGCAGCGTGACTAGCGGGGGGACCGGGGAGCTGTTTTTT
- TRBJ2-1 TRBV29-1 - CSVVPGLGQQFF TGCAGCGTTGTACCCGGTTTGGGGCAGCAGTTCTTC
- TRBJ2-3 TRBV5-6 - CASSSLPRGTDTQYF TGTGCCAGCAGCTCACTCCCACGGGGGACGGATACGCAGTATTTT
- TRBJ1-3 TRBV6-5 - CASSQDSTTIYF TGTGCCAGCAGCCAAGACAGCACCACCATATATTTT
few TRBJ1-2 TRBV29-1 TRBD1 CSANRDRGRRGYTF TGCAGCGCCAACCGGGACAGGGGGCGCCGTGGCTACACCTTC
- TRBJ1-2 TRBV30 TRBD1 CAWSRDRGLGYTF TGTGCCTGGAGTCGGGACAGGGGGCTTGGCTACACCTTC
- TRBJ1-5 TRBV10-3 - CAISNGGEAGNQPQHF TGTGCCATCAGTAATGGGGGGGAGGCTGGCAATCAGCCCCAGCATTTT
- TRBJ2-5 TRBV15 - CATSRHRDYQETQYF TGTGCCACCAGCAGACACCGGGACTACCAAGAGACCCAGTACTTC
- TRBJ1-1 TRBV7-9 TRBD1 CASSSQDRGAEAFF TGTGCCAGCAGCTCCCAGGACAGGGGAGCTGAAGCTTTCTTT
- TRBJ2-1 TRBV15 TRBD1 CATSRRGQGENVEFF TGTGCCACCAGCAGACGGGGACAGGGGGAGAATGTTGAGTTCTTC
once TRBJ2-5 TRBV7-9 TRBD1 CASSNRGRGETQYF TGTGCCAGCTCAAACAGGGGTCGTGGAGAGACCCAGTACTTC
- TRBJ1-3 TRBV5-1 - CASTLLPSTGNTIYF TGCGCCAGCACCCTCCTACCCTCGACAGGAAACACCATATATTTT
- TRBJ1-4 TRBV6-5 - CASSYTGNEKLFF TGTGCCAGCAGTTATACGGGAAATGAAAAACTGTTTTTT
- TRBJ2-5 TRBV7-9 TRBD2 CASSFLLAGQETQYF TGTGCCAGCAGCTTCCTGCTAGCGGGGCAAGAGACCCAGTACTTC
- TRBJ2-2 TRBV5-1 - CASSRDGDTGELFF TGCGCCAGCAGCCGAGACGGAGACACCGGGGAGCTGTTTTTT
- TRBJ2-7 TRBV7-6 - CASSLVRDAYEQYF TGTGCCAGCAGCTTAGTTCGGGATGCCTACGAGCAGTACTTC
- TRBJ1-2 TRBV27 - CASSAGTGGDYGYTF TGTGCCAGCAGTGCGGGGACGGGGGGCGACTATGGCTACACCTTC
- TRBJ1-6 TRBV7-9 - CASSLSAGDNSPLHF TGTGCCAGCAGCTTATCGGCAGGGGATAATTCACCCCTCCACTTT
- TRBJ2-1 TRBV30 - CAWASDSYNEQFF TGTGCCTGGGCTAGCGACTCCTACAATGAGCAGTTCTTC
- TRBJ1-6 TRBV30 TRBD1 CAWSAGTGKSPLHF TGTGCCTGGAGTGCGGGGACAGGGAAATCACCCCTCCACTTT